This T cell receptor (beta chain) was found in a study of radiotherapy plus CTLA-4 blockade in lung cancer. Assay used: immunoSEQ multiplex PCR; TCRdb lists only in-frame clones, some missing. This table holds approximately 33,000 clones, approximately 80% found once. Turning to this clone: Its antigen is currently unknown. The sample carries other DNA sequences with the same CDR3.

Study results and caveats: The best prediction of response reportedly came from early blood T cell clone dynamics, with interferon-beta.

The receptor comes from a human donor with non-small cell lung cancer who had stable disease on radiotherapy plus ipilimumab. Source: peripheral blood, taken from a patient treated with radiotherapy plus ipilimumab.

This chain's CDR3 is CASSLGTGRQPQHF. Written as DNA, the CDR3 is TGTGCCAGCAGCTTAGGCACAGGGCGGCAGCCCCAGCATTTT. The chain joins TRBV13 to TRBJ1-5; a possible D gene is TRBD1 (6 bases). Germline V gene data show CDR1 as PRHDT and CDR2 as FYEKMQ (reference sequence). Deletions cut 0 bases from V and 7 bases from J, with 10 bases between. The CDR3 runs to 14 residues. The full variable domain, with the rest looked up from reference TRBV13 and TRBJ1-5, is AAGVIQSPRHLIKEKRETATLKCYPIPRHDTVYWYQQGPGQDPQFLISFYEKMQSDKGSIPDRFSAQQFSDYHSELNMSSLELGDSALYFCASSLGTGRQPQHFGDGTRLSIL.